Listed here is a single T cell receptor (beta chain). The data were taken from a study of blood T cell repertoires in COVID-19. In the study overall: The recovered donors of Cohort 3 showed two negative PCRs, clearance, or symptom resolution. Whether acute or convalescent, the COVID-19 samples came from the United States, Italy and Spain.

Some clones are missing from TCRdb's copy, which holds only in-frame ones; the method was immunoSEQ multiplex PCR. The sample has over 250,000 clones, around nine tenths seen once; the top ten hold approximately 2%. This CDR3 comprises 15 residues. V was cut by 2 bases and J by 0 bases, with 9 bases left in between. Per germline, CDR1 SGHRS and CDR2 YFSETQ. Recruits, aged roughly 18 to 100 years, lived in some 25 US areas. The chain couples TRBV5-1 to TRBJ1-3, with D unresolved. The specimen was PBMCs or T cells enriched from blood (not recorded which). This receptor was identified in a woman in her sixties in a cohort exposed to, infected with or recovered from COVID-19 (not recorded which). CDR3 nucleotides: TGCGCCAGCAGCTTTAACGGAGACTCTGGAAACACCATATATTTT. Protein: CASSFNGDSGNTIYF.